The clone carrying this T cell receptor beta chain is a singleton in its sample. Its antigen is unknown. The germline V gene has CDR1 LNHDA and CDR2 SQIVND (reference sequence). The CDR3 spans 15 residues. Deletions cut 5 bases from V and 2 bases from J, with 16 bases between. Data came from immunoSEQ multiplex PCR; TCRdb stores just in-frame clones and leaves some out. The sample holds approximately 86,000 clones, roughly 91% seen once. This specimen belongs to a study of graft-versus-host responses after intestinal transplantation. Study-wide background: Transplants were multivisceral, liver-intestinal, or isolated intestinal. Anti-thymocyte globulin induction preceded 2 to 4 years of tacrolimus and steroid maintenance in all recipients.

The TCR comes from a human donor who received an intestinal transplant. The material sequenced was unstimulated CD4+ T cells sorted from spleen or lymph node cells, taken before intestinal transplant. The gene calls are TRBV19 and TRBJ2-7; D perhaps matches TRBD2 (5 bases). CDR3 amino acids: CASSLPRGNPYEQYF. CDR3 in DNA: TGTGCCAGTAGTCTTCCCCGGGGAAATCCCTACGAGCAGTACTTC.